This paragraph reports one T cell receptor beta chain. V trimming: 0 bases; J trimming: 8 bases; junction bases outside the gene matches: 5. Germline V gene data show CDR1 as LGHNA and CDR2 as YSLEER. The CDR3 totals 15 residues. This sample was included in a study of T cell responses to AZD1222 COVID-19 vaccine. Clones were read by immunoSEQ multiplex PCR, and TCRdb kept only the in-frame ones, dropping some. Here the sample spans approximately 80,000 clones, 75% to 90% being singletons. The sequences come from peripheral blood, collected on day 0 of AZD1222 vaccination. The source is an adult in good health. The chain employs TRBV4-3 and TRBJ2-4; 9 nucleotides agree with TRBD2. CDR3 loop: CASSQEREGRYIQYF. The CDR3 DNA reads TGCGCCAGCAGCCAAGAGCGGGAGGGCCGATACATTCAGTACTTC.